This T cell receptor beta chain originates from a study of CD8 T cells in Susac syndrome. The CDR3 is 15 amino acids. Trimming pared 3 bases from V and 2 bases from J, leaving 11 bases between. The germline V gene has CDR1 LNHDA and CDR2 SQIVND (reference sequence). Random hexamers primed reverse transcription of about 0.45 to 1 ug RNA. MiXCR, run by TCRdb on the immunoSEQ multiplex PCR reads, gives a single entry per CDR3 protein. The table lists 200,000 to 300,000 distinct CDR3 sequences, 93% of them singletons. The specimen was CD4+ T cells from PBMCs. The genes are TRBV19 and TRBJ1-5; D is ambiguous. This TCR derives from a human donor with multiple sclerosis. The CDR3 reads CASSILRQGNQPQHF. CDR3 sequence (DNA): TGTGCCAGTAGTATTCTGCGCCAGGGCAATCAGCCCCAGCATTTT.